The source of this TCR beta chain is a study of T cell responses to AZD1222 COVID-19 vaccine. Looking at the study overall: It was second doses at about 4 or about 12 weeks that were pooled.

Details on this clone: Its antigen is unknown.

Study-level results: Increases in Spike-specific TCR breadth and depth were seen after two AZD1222 doses.

Only in-frame clones appear in the TCRdb table, and some are missing; sequencing was by immunoSEQ multiplex PCR. The sample carries about 120,000 clones, 89% recorded once. The CDR3 is made up of 18 amino acids. In germline, CDR1 is LNHDA, CDR2 SQIVND (reference sequence). Trimming cost V 10 bases and J 0 bases; bases outside gene matches: 17. This receptor was identified in an adult in good health. The chain is built from TRBV19 and TRBJ1-5; 8 nucleotides align to TRBD1. Sequencing used peripheral blood, obtained on day 0 of AZD1222 vaccination. In nucleotides, the CDR3 is TGTGCCACCCTACCCGGACAGGGAAGCCCTTATAGCAATCAGCCCCAGCATTTT. This encodes CATLPGQGSPYSNQPQHF.